One and the same sample provided the 28 T cell receptor beta chains below, sequenced in a study of blood T cell repertoires in COVID-19. Libraries were prepared by immunoSEQ multiplex PCR; TCRdb keeps only in-frame clonotypes and omits some of them. This table has 200,000 to 300,000 clones, 81% appearing once. Material for sequencing was peripheral blood. These receptors were collected from a woman aged 80 or older with COVID-19, enrolled during active disease.

V and J are TRBV6-5 and TRBJ1-2; 8 nucleotides align to TRBD1. The ends lost 4 bases at V and 4 bases at J; junction bases unmatched: 5. The CDR3 extends over 14 amino acids. Germline assignment: CDR1 MNHEY and CDR2 SVGAGI. This CDR3 is CASSSRTGTYGYTF. DNA for the CDR3: TGTGCCAGCAGTTCCCGGACAGGGACCTATGGCTACACCTTC.

This sequence joins TRBV7-9 and TRBJ1-1; D not certain. This CDR3 contains 13 residues. The germline gives CDR1 SEHNR, CDR2 FQNEAQ (reference sequence). The germline V and J ends were trimmed by 7 bases and 5 bases, with 14 bases remaining between them. DNA of the CDR3: TGTGCCAGCATCCCCGCGGGAACGACTGAAGCTTTCTTT. As protein: CASIPAGTTEAFF.

This chain links TRBV19 with TRBJ1-2; D perhaps matches TRBD1 (5 bases). The germline V gene has CDR1 LNHDA and CDR2 SQIVND (reference sequence). The CDR3 length is 13 residues. The V end was cut by 10 bases, the J end by 4 bases, with 16 bases between. The CDR3 is CATQEDSPYGYTF. CDR3 DNA: TGTGCCACTCAAGAAGACAGCCCCTATGGCTACACCTTC.

This clone was seen once. The rearrangement joins TRBV2 to TRBJ2-3; a possible D gene is TRBD1 (6 bases). This CDR3 contains 12 residues. V was cut by 2 bases and J by 7 bases, with 7 bases left in between. Germline V gene sequence: CDR1 SNHLY, CDR2 FYNNEI. CDR3: CASSERGNTQYF. CDR3 in DNA: TGTGCCAGCAGTGAAAGGGGGAATACGCAGTATTTT.

The rearrangement uses TRBV14 and TRBJ1-2; TRBD1 might be the D (6 bases). The V gene's germline CDR1 is SGHDN and CDR2 FVKESK. V lost 0 bases, J lost 4 bases, and 12 bases lay in between. The CDR3 covers 15 residues. The DNA for the CDR3 is TGTGCCAGCAGCCAAGAGGGGGACAAGTCCTATGGCTACACCTTC. It codes for CASSQEGDKSYGYTF.

This rearrangement joins TRBV18 to TRBJ1-5; D gene unclear. Germline V gene lookup returns CDR1 KGHSH and CDR2 LQKENI. The CDR3 extends over 13 amino acids. V lost 2 bases to trimming and J lost 6 bases, with 8 bases between them. CDR3 sequence reads: CASSPEGSQPQHF. DNA for the CDR3: TGTGCCAGCTCACCAGAGGGAAGTCAGCCCCAGCATTTT.

In the case of this clone: Other DNA sequences in this sample translate to the same CDR3. The chain links TRBV5-1 to TRBJ2-3; D gene unclear. The CDR3 loop spans 14 amino acids. CDR1 and CDR2 (germline): SGHRS, YFSETQ. V was clipped by 0 bases and J by 0 bases, with 5 bases between them. CDR3 DNA: TGCGCCAGCAGCTTGGGTCCAAGCACAGATACGCAGTATTTT. Protein: CASSLGPSTDTQYF.

V gene TRBV5-1 combines with J gene TRBJ1-2; 7 bases are shared with TRBD1. Germline loops: CDR1 SGHRS, CDR2 YFSETQ. J was trimmed by 8 bases and V by 5 bases; bases with no gene match: 15. The CDR3 consists of 15 residues. This CDR3 is CASSRILQGQGGYTF. CDR3 DNA: TGCGCCAGCAGTCGCATATTACAGGGGCAGGGAGGCTACACCTTC.

This sequence joins TRBV19 and TRBJ1-3, with D tentatively TRBD1 (6 bases). Per germline, CDR1 LNHDA and CDR2 SQIVND (reference sequence). The CDR3 sequence is 14 residues long. Between the trimmed V and J ends, which lost 7 bases and 0 bases, there was a span of 10 bases. Here the CDR3 DNA reads TGTGCCAGTATTACAGGGAGCTCTGGAAACACCATATATTTT. It specifies CASITGSSGNTIYF.

The J gene is TRBJ2-7, the V gene TRBV20-1; 7 nucleotides line up with TRBD2. Germline loops: CDR1 DFQATT, CDR2 SNEGSKA (reference sequence). The CDR3 spans 14 residues. The ends lost 3 bases at V and 2 bases at J; junction bases unmatched: 7. Here the CDR3 reads CSASIRGVPYEQYF. For the CDR3, the DNA is TGCAGTGCTAGTATCCGGGGGGTCCCCTACGAGCAGTACTTC.

This clone was seen only once. The CDR3 spells CASSLKGGMNTEAFF. In DNA, the CDR3 is TGTGCCAGCAGCTTGAAGGGAGGGATGAACACTGAAGCTTTCTTT. The chain has TRBV5-5 and TRBJ1-1, with unresolved D. The germline CDR1 and CDR2 sequences are SGHKS and YYEKEE (reference sequence). The CDR3 is 15 residues long. V lost 1 base and J lost 0, with 10 bases in between.

The J gene is TRBJ2-5, the V gene TRBV7-9; TRBD2 agrees at 10 bases. With V trimmed by 5 bases and J by 2 bases, 5 bases remained unmatched. Germline V lookup: CDR1 SEHNR, CDR2 FQNEAQ (reference sequence). The CDR3 extends over 15 amino acids. CDR3 coding DNA: TGTGCCAGCAGCCTCGGACTAGCGGAGCAAGAGACCCAGTACTTC. Residues: CASSLGLAEQETQYF.

J is TRBJ1-2 and V is TRBV14; D uncertain. CDR3 length: 13 amino acids. Germline CDR1 SGHDN, CDR2 FVKESK. V lost 4 bases and J lost 0, with 6 bases in between. Here the CDR3 reads CASSPLANYGYTF. The CDR3 nucleotides read TGTGCCAGCAGCCCATTAGCTAACTATGGCTACACCTTC.

This chain links TRBV7-9 with TRBJ2-3; TRBD2 matches at 13 bases. Germline CDR1 reads SEHNR; CDR2 reads FQNEAQ (reference sequence). The CDR3 totals 17 residues. V shed 1 base and J 0 bases; nucleotides not matched to a gene: 1. This CDR3 is CASSLGTSGGSTDTQYF. CDR3 bases: TGTGCCAGCAGCTTAGGGACTAGCGGGGGAAGCACAGATACGCAGTATTTT. Using reference TRBV7-9 and TRBJ2-3 for the parts outside the CDR3, the full variable domain is DTGVSQNPRHKITKRGQNVTFRCDPISEHNRLYWYRQTLGQGPEFLTYFQNEAQLEKSRLLSDRFSAERPKGSFSTLEIQRTEQGDSAMYLCASSLGTSGGSTDTQYFGPGTRLTVL.

The chain couples TRBV19 to TRBJ1-5; D gene unclear. Germline assignment: CDR1 LNHDA and CDR2 SQIVND (reference sequence). The CDR3 covers 15 residues. Between the trimmed V and J ends, which lost 1 base and 1 base, there was a span of 8 bases. The CDR3 nucleotides read TGTGCCAGTAGTATAGGCCGGGTAAGCAATCAGCCCCAGCATTTT. Encoded protein: CASSIGRVSNQPQHF.

This chain joins TRBV2 and TRBJ2-7; 7 nucleotides agree with TRBD1. CDR3 length: 14 residues. Germline CDR1 SNHLY, CDR2 FYNNEI. The V segment lost 6 bases and the J segment 6 bases; nucleotides outside the gene matches: 11. CDR3 in DNA: TGTGCCAGCAGCCTACAGGGGCAGGGGTCCGAGCAGTACTTC. It is translated as CASSLQGQGSEQYF.

The rearrangement uses TRBV6-5 and TRBJ2-7; D may be TRBD1 (6 bases). This CDR3 is built from 13 residues. Germline V gives CDR1 MNHEY, CDR2 SVGAGI. The germline V and J ends were trimmed by 5 bases and 4 bases, with 12 bases remaining between them. The CDR3 bases are TGTGCCAGCAGTCAGAACAGGGTTTACGAGCAGTACTTC. Translating it yields CASSQNRVYEQYF.

This clone is a singleton in its sample. The chain recombines TRBV28 with TRBJ1-3; 9 bases are shared with TRBD1. The junction had 11 bases not matched to a gene; V was cut back by 6 bases and J by 5 bases. Germline V lookup: CDR1 MDHEN, CDR2 SYDVKM. CDR3 size: 16 residues. This CDR3 reads CASSSPTGGFRNTIYF. The CDR3 DNA reads as TGTGCCAGCAGCTCCCCCACAGGGGGCTTCAGAAACACCATATATTTT.

This clone was detected once. This sequence joins TRBV30 and TRBJ2-3; D is perhaps TRBD1 (6 bases). The CDR3 extends over 12 amino acids. Germline assignment: CDR1 GTSNPN and CDR2 SVGIG (reference sequence). V lost 0 bases to trimming and J lost 6 bases, with 7 bases between them. CDR3 bases: TGTGCCTGGAGTGTAACAGGGGATACGCAGTATTTT. Encoded protein: CAWSVTGDTQYF.

The chain has TRBV13 and TRBJ2-7; D gene ambiguous. This CDR3 comprises 14 residues. Looked up from germline, CDR1 is PRHDT and CDR2 is FYEKMQ (reference sequence). With 5 bases removed from V and 1 base from J, the gap between germline ends came to 12 bases. The CDR3 region is CASSRRSLSYEQYF. The CDR3 DNA reads TGTGCCAGCAGCCGCAGGTCGCTTTCCTACGAGCAGTACTTC.

The chain links TRBV6-5 to TRBJ1-1, with D possibly matching TRBD1 (6 bases). Trimming left V 0 bases short and J 10 bases short, with 9 bases between. Germline V CDR1 and CDR2: MNHEY, SVGAGI. The CDR3 is 12 amino acids. The CDR3 nucleotides are TGTGCCAGCAGTTACTCGGGACAAGGAGCTTTCTTT. Encoded protein: CASSYSGQGAFF.

The CDR3 region has the DNA TGTGCCAGTAGTCTCGGACCGAGGGGGACGAGGCCCCAGCATTTT. As protein: CASSLGPRGTRPQHF. This sequence joins TRBV19 and TRBJ1-5; TRBD1 is a possible D gene (6 bases). The V gene's germline CDR1 is LNHDA and CDR2 SQIVND (reference sequence). V was clipped by 5 bases and J by 9 bases, with 20 bases between them. This CDR3 region has 15 residues. Complete variable domain (other parts from reference TRBV19 and TRBJ1-5): DGGITQSPKYLFRKEGQNVTLSCEQNLNHDAMYWYRQDPGQGLRLIYYSQIVNDFQKGDIAEGYSVSREKKESFPLTVTSAQKNPTAFYLCASSLGPRGTRPQHFGDGTRLSIL.

This clone was seen more than once but under ten times. The V call is TRBV19, the J call TRBJ2-7; possible D gene TRBD2, 5 bases. This CDR3 has 14 amino acids. Per germline, CDR1 LNHDA and CDR2 SQIVND (reference sequence). The V and J ends lost 2 bases and 3 bases respectively, with 11 bases between them. The CDR3 is CASSIPGSFYEQYF. The DNA for the CDR3 is TGTGCCAGTAGTATACCGGGGAGCTTCTACGAGCAGTACTTC.

This rearrangement joins TRBV6-1 to TRBJ2-2; 9 bases match TRBD1. The V and J ends lost 4 bases and 6 bases, in that order; junction bases with no gene match: 12. CDR3 length equals 17 residues. Germline V gene data show CDR1 as MNHNS and CDR2 as SASEGT. The CDR3 loop is CASSAPPEQGAAGELFF. CDR3 DNA sequence: TGTGCCAGCAGTGCCCCCCCGGAACAGGGGGCCGCCGGGGAGCTGTTTTTT.

The V and J genes are TRBV3-1 (or the pseudogene TRBV3-2) and TRBJ2-1; D is ambiguous. The CDR3 sequence is 13 residues long. Between the trimmed V and J ends, which lost 4 bases and 4 bases, there was a span of 8 bases. CDR1 LGHDT and CDR2 YNNKEL come from the germline V gene (reference sequence). The CDR3 spells CASSRLAYNEQFF. CDR3 in DNA: TGTGCCAGCAGCCGACTCGCTTACAATGAGCAGTTCTTC.

V and J are TRBV28 and TRBJ2-7; 8 bases map to TRBD1. CDR3 length equals 14 residues. From germline, CDR1 is MDHEN and CDR2 SYDVKM. V gave up 6 bases and J gave up 4 bases; unmatched junction bases: 8. CDR3 residues: CASSPRQGSYEQYF. The CDR3 nucleotides are TGTGCCAGCAGCCCAAGACAGGGGAGTTACGAGCAGTACTTC.

This clone was counted a few times. The rearrangement joins TRBV5-4 to TRBJ2-3; TRBD1 agrees at 7 bases. V lost 4 bases and J lost 1; bases outside the gene matches: 3. This CDR3 spans 14 amino acids. Germline loops: CDR1 SGHNT, CDR2 YYREEE (reference sequence). The CDR3 sequence is CASSGGQRTDTQYF. As DNA, the CDR3 is TGTGCCAGCAGCGGGGGACAGCGCACAGATACGCAGTATTTT.

The genes are TRBV30 and TRBJ1-5; 12 bases line up with TRBD1. CDR1 is GTSNPN, CDR2 SVGIG, per germline (reference sequence). V was clipped by 5 bases and J by 6 bases; unmatched bases: 5. The CDR3 is 14 amino acids. The DNA of the CDR3 is TGTGCCTGGTCGGGACAGGGGGCGATTCAGCCCCAGCATTTT. Protein sequence: CAWSGQGAIQPQHF.